This T cell receptor (beta chain) was sequenced for a study of blood T cells in healthy people across ages. The CDR3 has 16 amino acids. Trimming removed 4 bases from V and 4 bases from J; junction bases left unmatched: 12. Through a sample-barcoded 5' primer and a J-beta primer mix, a second PCR was run for roughly 6 to 11 cycles. Each CDR3 protein gets one entry after TCRdb re-called the 5' RACE reads with MiXCR. The data contain some 1.7 million distinct CDR3 sequences, about 28% of them singletons. Isolated PBMCs totaled at least 7 million in each sample. Sequenced: blood. This chain uses TRBV12-3 or TRBV12-4 with TRBJ2-7, with 8 bases matching TRBD2. The TCR comes from a woman in her thirties in good health. The CDR3 loop is CASSSGLAVAWYEQYF. In DNA form, the CDR3 reads TGTGCCAGCAGTTCAGGACTAGCCGTGGCATGGTACGAGCAGTACTTC.